A selection of T cell receptor beta chains follows, all from one sample in a study of response to subunit inactivated influenza vaccine. MiXCR, run by TCRdb on the RT-PCR reads, gives a single entry per CDR3 protein. In the table there are approximately 500,000 distinct CDR3 sequences, roughly 13% of which are singletons. Material: PBMCs from blood, obtained more than 35 days after vaccination. The receptors here all came from a middle-aged man who received an inactivated influenza vaccine. Each CDR3 is given with its conserved first and last residue. Fields, in order: J gene, clone size, V gene, D gene, CDR3 DNA, CDR3 protein. A D gene is named only where the DNA matches it firmly. Clone size is stated in some rows and not others, as once, few, many or a class when expanded.

J: TRBJ2-7; size: -; V: TRBV7-2; D: -; DNA: TGTGCCAGCAGCTTAAGGTCCAGCCCCACCTACGAGCAGTACTTC; CDR3: CASSLRSSPTYEQYF
J: TRBJ2-1; size: -; V: TRBV25-1; D: -; DNA: TGTGCCAGCAGTGAAGAGAGAGGGAGTGAGCAGTTCTTC; CDR3: CASSEERGSEQFF
J: TRBJ2-3; size: few; V: TRBV9; D: TRBD2; DNA: TGTGCCAGCAGCTCCGCGGGGGGACTAGCGGAAGATACGCAGTATTTT; CDR3: CASSSAGGLAEDTQYF
J: TRBJ2-1; size: -; V: TRBV30; D: -; DNA: TGTGCCCAAAACGCAAGACGACAGGGAGGATATGAGCAGTTCTTC; CDR3: CAQNARRQGGYEQFF
J: TRBJ2-3; size: -; V: TRBV11-2; D: -; DNA: TGTGCCAGCAGCTTAGTCCCCGCCCCGGCGAATACGCAGTATTTT; CDR3: CASSLVPAPANTQYF
J: TRBJ1-1; size: -; V: TRBV7-8; D: -; DNA: TGTGCCAGCAGCTTAGCCTTCTATTACCCCTCCGGGTTTGAAGCTTTCTTT; CDR3: CASSLAFYYPSGFEAFF
J: TRBJ2-3; size: many; V: TRBV7-2; D: TRBD1; DNA: TGTGCCAGCAGCTCTATGATCACAGGGGCGGCGCAGTATTTT; CDR3: CASSSMITGAAQYF
J: TRBJ2-1; size: few; V: TRBV4-3; D: -; DNA: TGCGCCAGCAGCCCTCTGGACAGCTCTTCGAGTGAGCAGTTCTTC; CDR3: CASSPLDSSSSEQFF
J: TRBJ1-1; size: -; V: TRBV5-1; D: -; DNA: TGCGCCAGCAGCTGGGGGACGGGGGACACTGAAGCTTTCTTT; CDR3: CASSWGTGDTEAFF
J: TRBJ2-4; size: -; V: TRBV6-1; D: -; DNA: TGTGCCAGCAACAAGGGGGGGGCCATCGCCAAAAACATTCAGTACTTC; CDR3: CASNKGGAIAKNIQYF
J: TRBJ2-1; size: -; V: TRBV20-1; D: -; DNA: TGCAGTGCTTCCGGGACCCACAATGAGCAGTTCTTC; CDR3: CSASGTHNEQFF
J: TRBJ2-1; size: -; V: TRBV7-2; D: -; DNA: TGTGCCAGCAGCTTAGCGCTCCCGGACAATGAGCAGTTCTTC; CDR3: CASSLALPDNEQFF
J: TRBJ2-7; size: -; V: TRBV5-6; D: -; DNA: TGTGCCAGCAGCTCTGGCTGGCCGAACTTCTACGAGCAGTACTTC; CDR3: CASSSGWPNFYEQYF
J: TRBJ2-1; size: -; V: TRBV5-6; D: TRBD2; DNA: TGTGCCAGCAGCTTTGAAGGACGTGGCGGGGGGTACAATGAGCAGTTCTTC; CDR3: CASSFEGRGGGYNEQFF
J: TRBJ2-4; size: -; V: TRBV24-1; D: -; DNA: TGTGCCACCAGTGAAAGCGGCAGCTCGGTAGCCAAAAACATTCAGTACTTC; CDR3: CATSESGSSVAKNIQYF
J: TRBJ2-5; size: few; V: TRBV7-2; D: TRBD1; DNA: TGTGCCAGCAGCTCTCGACAGGGGAAAGAGACCCAGTACTTC; CDR3: CASSSRQGKETQYF
J: TRBJ2-3; size: -; V: TRBV6-5; D: TRBD2; DNA: TGTGCCAGCAGTTACCGCCGACTAGCGGGACCCTCGGCAGATACGCAGTATTTT; CDR3: CASSYRRLAGPSADTQYF
J: TRBJ2-5; size: -; V: TRBV18; D: -; DNA: TGTGCCAGCTCACGGTCAAAGGCAGTGGAGACCCAGTACTTC; CDR3: CASSRSKAVETQYF
J: TRBJ2-1; size: many; V: TRBV20-1; D: -; DNA: TGCAGTGCTAGAATCCCTCAAGCCTACAATGAGCAGTTCTTC; CDR3: CSARIPQAYNEQFF
J: TRBJ2-1; size: many; V: TRBV5-1; D: -; DNA: TGCGCCAGCAGCCGCGGCGGGGACTCCGGGTCTAATGAGCAGTTCTTC; CDR3: CASSRGGDSGSNEQFF
J: TRBJ2-5; size: few; V: TRBV12-3/TRBV12-4; D: TRBD2; DNA: TGTGCCAGCAGTCCCCGGACTAGCGGGAGTAGAGAGACCCAGTACTTC; CDR3: CASSPRTSGSRETQYF
J: TRBJ1-1; size: few; V: TRBV2; D: -; DNA: TGTGCCAGCAGTGAAGGTCTCAGGCCCGAAGCTTTCTTT; CDR3: CASSEGLRPEAFF
J: TRBJ1-1; size: -; V: TRBV5-1; D: -; DNA: TGCGCCAGCACCGAGACGGGGGTGGGGACTGAAGCTTTCTTT; CDR3: CASTETGVGTEAFF
J: TRBJ1-2; size: -; V: TRBV5-1; D: -; DNA: TGCGCCAGCAGCCTATTAGACAGCCGGGATGGCTACACCTTC; CDR3: CASSLLDSRDGYTF
J: TRBJ1-1; size: -; V: TRBV20-1; D: -; DNA: TGCAGTGCTCATCCGGCGGGGACCCCGAACACTGAAGCTTTCTTT; CDR3: CSAHPAGTPNTEAFF
J: TRBJ2-1; size: -; V: TRBV5-1; D: TRBD2; DNA: TGCGCCAGCAGCAAGGGACTAGCGGGAGGGCCTGTTGAGCAGTTCTTC; CDR3: CASSKGLAGGPVEQFF
J: TRBJ1-2; size: few; V: TRBV12-3/TRBV12-4; D: TRBD1; DNA: TGTGCCAGCAGTCTCGGTCGGGACAGGGGGACTGGCTACACCTTC; CDR3: CASSLGRDRGTGYTF
J: TRBJ2-1; size: many; V: TRBV20-1; D: -; DNA: TGCAGTGCCGAGGCGGGAAACTACAATGAGCAGTTCTTC; CDR3: CSAEAGNYNEQFF
J: TRBJ1-2; size: few; V: TRBV12-3/TRBV12-4; D: -; DNA: TGTGCCAGCAGTCCCGCTCTGGCGGGGAGTTATGGCTACACCTTC; CDR3: CASSPALAGSYGYTF
J: TRBJ2-7; size: few; V: TRBV6-5; D: TRBD2; DNA: TGTGCCAGCAGTTACTCGACTAGCGGGAGGACCTACGAGCAGTACTTC; CDR3: CASSYSTSGRTYEQYF
J: TRBJ1-5; size: many; V: TRBV10-3; D: TRBD1; DNA: TGTGCCTCCAGTCTTGGGACAGATAATCAGCCCCAGCATTTT; CDR3: CASSLGTDNQPQHF
J: TRBJ2-3; size: few; V: TRBV4-2; D: TRBD2; DNA: TGTGCCAGCAGCCGATCGACTAGCGGGCGGTCAGATACGCAGTATTTT; CDR3: CASSRSTSGRSDTQYF
J: TRBJ1-1; size: few; V: TRBV6-5; D: TRBD1; DNA: TGTGCCAGCAGTTCGCTGACAGGGGAGAAGCCTGAAGCTTTCTTT; CDR3: CASSSLTGEKPEAFF
J: TRBJ2-5; size: -; V: TRBV12-3/TRBV12-4; D: TRBD2; DNA: TGTGCCAGCAGTTCCCTCGTTAGCGGGAGGGAGACCCAGTACTTC; CDR3: CASSSLVSGRETQYF
J: TRBJ2-3; size: few; V: TRBV21-1; D: -; DNA: TGTGCCAGCAGCGCCCTTGGTAGATGTTGGAGCGGACCTAGCACAGATACGCAGTATTTT; CDR3: CASSALGRCWSGPSTDTQYF
J: TRBJ2-7; size: few; V: TRBV5-1; D: TRBD2; DNA: TGCGCCAGCAGCTTGACAGCGGGAGCGCGAGAGCAGTACTTC; CDR3: CASSLTAGAREQYF
J: TRBJ1-3; size: -; V: TRBV7-2; D: -; DNA: TGTGCCACTACCTGGCGGCGGGACTCTGGAAACACCATATATTTT; CDR3: CATTWRRDSGNTIYF
J: TRBJ2-7; size: few; V: TRBV19; D: TRBD1; DNA: TGTGCCAGTAGCTACCGGACAGGGTCCTCCTACGAGCAGTACTTC; CDR3: CASSYRTGSSYEQYF
J: TRBJ2-3; size: many; V: TRBV10-2; D: -; DNA: TGCGCCAGCAGTGAGGAAAGGTTTCCAACGACTAGCACAGATACGCAGTATTTT; CDR3: CASSEERFPTTSTDTQYF
J: TRBJ2-4; size: once; V: TRBV7-6; D: TRBD1; DNA: TGTGCCAGCGACTCGGGGACAGGGGGAAACATTCAGTACTTC; CDR3: CASDSGTGGNIQYF
J: TRBJ2-2; size: -; V: TRBV12-3/TRBV12-4; D: TRBD1; DNA: TGTGCCAGCAGTTCCGGGACAGGGGGGGAGCTGTTTTTT; CDR3: CASSSGTGGELFF
J: TRBJ1-1; size: -; V: TRBV12-3/TRBV12-4; D: -; DNA: TGTGCCAGCACCGACCTCAAGAAAGGCACTGAAGCTTTCTTT; CDR3: CASTDLKKGTEAFF
J: TRBJ1-5; size: -; V: TRBV20-1; D: -; DNA: TGCAGTGCTAGATCTCAACCTAGCAATCAGCCCCAGCATTTT; CDR3: CSARSQPSNQPQHF
J: TRBJ1-6; size: -; V: TRBV20-1; D: TRBD1; DNA: TGCAGTGCTAGAGATTTGAGGACAGGGAAGGTTTCACCCCTCCACTTT; CDR3: CSARDLRTGKVSPLHF